The 32 T cell receptor beta chains below come from one sample, sequenced in a study of CD8+ T cells in alopecia areata. Regarding treatment: oral pan-JAK inhibitor, 5-10 mg twice daily. Once RNA had been extracted, it was reverse transcribed into cDNA to act as the sequencing template. Assay used: immunoSEQ multiplex PCR; TCRdb lists only in-frame clones, some missing. Among about 180,000 clones listed, approximately 59% were seen once. Sequenced here: CD4+ T cells sorted from blood, sampled at roughly week 55, from a patient treated with tofacitinib. Receptor source: a human donor with alopecia areata.

This clone was seen more than once but under ten times. The chain couples TRBV7-9 to TRBJ2-7, with 8 bases lining up with TRBD1. The germline gives CDR1 SEHNR, CDR2 FQNEAQ (reference sequence). After removal of 4 bases from V and 4 bases from J, the junction contained 0 bases not matched to a gene. The CDR3 sequence is 12 residues long. CDR3 in DNA: TGTGCCAGCAGCTACAGGGGGTACGAGCAGTACTTC. This sequence encodes CASSYRGYEQYF.

Notes on this clone: The junction shows a germline mismatch at one end, possibly a read error. The J gene is TRBJ2-5, the V gene TRBV6-5; D is unclear. From germline, CDR1 is MNHEY and CDR2 SVGAGI. The CDR3 length is 15 residues. CDR3 bases: TGTGCCAGCAGCCGTACCTTCAGATACCAGGAGACCCAGTACTTC. Its protein product is CASSRTFRYQETQYF.

The chain employs TRBV30 and TRBJ1-4, with TRBD1 as a possible D gene (5 bases). The V end lost 0 bases, the J end lost 2 bases, and 10 bases lay between the germline ends. The CDR3 spans 15 residues. CDR1 is GTSNPN and CDR2 is SVGIG in the germline V gene (reference sequence). The CDR3, as DNA: TGTGCCTGGAGTGTTACCGGGGCCACTAATGAAAAACTGTTTTTT. Translated: CAWSVTGATNEKLFF.

This chain connects TRBV5-1 to TRBJ2-5, with 8 bases that match TRBD1. With 1 base clipped from V and 5 bases from J, the junction kept 10 bases outside the gene matches. Looked up from germline, CDR1 is SGHRS and CDR2 is YFSETQ. This CDR3 spans 16 amino acids. DNA for the CDR3: TGCGCCAGCAGCTTGTCCCCAGGACAGGGAATGGAGACCCAGTACTTC. Translated, it gives CASSLSPGQGMETQYF.

V and J are TRBV4-2 and TRBJ2-2; possibly TRBD2 for D (5 bases). Trimming cost V 4 bases and J 0 bases, with 9 bases left between them. CDR3 length equals 15 residues. CDR1 is LGHNA and CDR2 is YNFKEQ in the germline V gene. The CDR3 spells CASSLPGTNTGELFF. The CDR3, as DNA: TGTGCCAGCAGCCTACCGGGGACGAACACCGGGGAGCTGTTTTTT.

This rearrangement joins TRBV15 to TRBJ2-5, with TRBD2 as a possible D gene (5 bases). The V end was cut by 4 bases, the J end by 3 bases, with 9 bases between. Per germline, CDR1 LNHNV and CDR2 YYDKDF (reference sequence). The CDR3 has 13 residues. In nucleotides, the CDR3 is TGTGCCACCAGCATGAGGGCAAAAGAGACCCAGTACTTC. Translating it yields CATSMRAKETQYF.

V gene TRBV6-5 combines with J gene TRBJ2-7, with D possibly TRBD2 on 5 matching bases. Trimming stripped 2 bases from V and 0 bases from J, with 8 bases between. The germline gives CDR1 MNHEY, CDR2 SVGAGI. The CDR3 runs to 14 residues. The CDR3 DNA is TGTGCCAGCAGTTACCACGGGGTCTCCTACGAGCAGTACTTC. Residues: CASSYHGVSYEQYF.

The rearrangement joins TRBV30 to TRBJ2-2; D not certain. V was trimmed by 3 bases and J by 4 bases, leaving 6 bases between them. This CDR3 has 12 amino acids. Germline CDR1 GTSNPN, CDR2 SVGIG (reference sequence). CDR3 loop: CAWSPITGELFF. CDR3 DNA sequence: TGTGCCTGGAGCCCAATCACCGGGGAGCTGTTTTTT.

This clone was detected a few times. The chain is built from TRBV29-1 and TRBJ2-5; the D gene is possibly TRBD1 (5 bases). Germline values: CDR1 SQVTM, CDR2 ANQGSEA. Trimming took 5 bases from V and 5 from J, leaving 12 bases between them. The CDR3 runs to 12 residues. The CDR3 sequence: CSVKSGRETQYF. The CDR3 nucleotides are TGCAGCGTTAAATCAGGGCGGGAGACCCAGTACTTC.

This rearrangement joins TRBV7-8 to TRBJ2-5, with 7 bases matching TRBD2. The germline V gene has CDR1 SGHVS and CDR2 FQNEAQ. CDR3 length: 15 amino acids. The trim removed 0 bases at V and 2 bases at J, leaving 3 bases unmatched. CDR3 nucleotide sequence: TGTGCCAGCAGCTTAGCGACAGCGGGGCAAGAGACCCAGTACTTC. Protein sequence: CASSLATAGQETQYF.

This clone was seen a few times. The gene calls are TRBV4-2 and TRBJ2-7; TRBD2 matches 8 bases. Trimming at V came to 5 bases and at J to 0 bases, leaving 9 bases not matched to a gene. The CDR3 is made up of 16 amino acids. Germline CDR1 LGHNA, CDR2 YNFKEQ. Written as DNA, the CDR3 is TGTGCCAGCAGCTCGAGCGGCGGGGGGCTCTCCTACGAGCAGTACTTC. It specifies CASSSSGGGLSYEQYF.

The chain has TRBV5-1 and TRBJ2-7, with D uncertain. Germline assignment: CDR1 SGHRS and CDR2 YFSETQ. With 3 bases removed from V and 0 bases from J, the gap between germline ends came to 7 bases. This CDR3 comprises 13 residues. This CDR3 reads CASSSDPSYEQYF. The CDR3 DNA sequence: TGCGCCAGCAGCTCAGACCCCTCCTACGAGCAGTACTTC. The full variable domain, completed using reference TRBV5-1 and TRBJ2-7, is KAGVTQTPRYLIKTRGQQVTLSCSPISGHRSVSWYQQTPGQGLQFLFEYFSETQRNKGNFPGRFSGRQFSNSRSEMNVSTLELGDSALYLCASSSDPSYEQYFGPGTRLTVT.

The J gene is TRBJ1-3, the V gene TRBV29-1; D remains unclear. V was clipped by 5 bases and J by 4 bases, with 12 bases between them. The CDR3 covers 13 residues. Germline lookup yields CDR1 SQVTM and CDR2 ANQGSEA. CDR3 residues: CSVRANQGNTIYF. CDR3 nucleotides: TGCAGCGTTCGGGCTAACCAAGGAAACACCATATATTTT.

This clone came up a few times. The V and J genes are TRBV4-1 and TRBJ2-1; a possible D gene is TRBD2 (6 bases). The V gene's germline CDR1 is MGHRA and CDR2 YSYEKL. CDR3 length equals 17 residues. V was shortened by 1 base and J by 3 bases, with 16 bases between the two germline ends. This CDR3 is CASSQGQAGARYNEQFF. In nucleotides, the CDR3 is TGCGCCAGCAGCCAAGGCCAAGCGGGTGCGCGCTACAATGAGCAGTTCTTC.

This clone was detected once. V gene TRBV9 combines with J gene TRBJ1-5; D not resolved. CDR1 and CDR2 (germline): SGDLS, YYNGEE. CDR3 length: 11 residues. V was trimmed by 8 bases and J by 9 bases, leaving 12 bases between them. The CDR3, as DNA: TGTGCCAGATCCGCGCCCGGGCCCCAGCATTTT. Its protein is CARSAPGPQHF.

V gene TRBV29-1 combines with J gene TRBJ1-3, with 7 bases matching TRBD1. Trimming took 5 bases from V and 2 from J; bases not matched to a gene: 3. The length of the CDR3 is 13 residues. Germline loops: CDR1 SQVTM, CDR2 ANQGSEA. The CDR3 DNA reads as TGCAGCGTTCAAACAGGGGCTGGAAACACCATATATTTT. Protein: CSVQTGAGNTIYF.

The chain combines TRBV5-6 with TRBJ1-6; tentative D call: TRBD1 (5 bases). This CDR3 comprises 15 residues. Looked up from germline, CDR1 is SGHDT and CDR2 is YYEEEE. V dropped 0 bases and J dropped 4 bases, with 8 bases sitting between them. The CDR3 sequence: CASSLAGGYNSPLHF. The CDR3 DNA sequence: TGTGCCAGCAGCTTGGCCGGGGGATATAATTCACCCCTCCACTTT.

The gene calls are TRBV9 and TRBJ2-3; D might be TRBD1 (5 bases). This CDR3 comprises 13 residues. The germline V and J ends were trimmed by 3 bases and 3 bases, with 8 bases remaining between them. Germline loops: CDR1 SGDLS, CDR2 YYNGEE. The CDR3, as DNA: TGTGCCAGCAGCGAACGGACAACAGATACGCAGTATTTT. It codes for CASSERTTDTQYF.

The V gene is TRBV11-2, the J gene TRBJ2-7; D call uncertain. The V gene lost 1 base and the J gene lost 3 bases, with 7 bases spanning the gap. The CDR3 is 13 residues long. Germline V gene sequence: CDR1 SGHAT, CDR2 FQNNGV. CDR3 nucleotide sequence: TGTGCCAGCAGCTTAGTACGCAGCTACGAGCAGTACTTC. This sequence encodes CASSLVRSYEQYF.

This clone was found once. The chain has TRBV30 and TRBJ2-5, with TRBD1 identical over 7 bases. Losses at the gene ends were 1 base for V and 6 bases for J; bases not matched to a gene: 5. Germline CDR1 GTSNPN, CDR2 SVGIG (reference sequence). The CDR3 consists of 13 residues. The CDR3: CAWSAQGQKTQYF. DNA of the CDR3: TGTGCCTGGAGTGCCCAGGGACAGAAGACCCAGTACTTC.

V is TRBV18 and J is TRBJ1-1; tentative D call: TRBD1 (6 bases). The CDR3 has 15 residues. Germline V CDR1 and CDR2: KGHSH, LQKENI. V was clipped by 3 bases and J by 1 base, with 12 bases between them. The CDR3 DNA reads TGTGCCAGCTCACCTCAGACAGGCCAGAACACTGAAGCTTTCTTT. It is translated as CASSPQTGQNTEAFF.

This rearrangement joins TRBV20-1 to TRBJ2-7; TRBD1 matches 7 bases. Trimming took 5 bases from V and 7 from J; bases not matched to a gene: 5. The CDR3 is 11 amino acids. Germline V gene sequence: CDR1 DFQATT, CDR2 SNEGSKA (reference sequence). For the CDR3, the DNA is TGCAGTGCTCGACAGGGATGGGAGCAGTACTTC. Its protein product is CSARQGWEQYF.

This clone was picked up a small number of times. The chain couples TRBV5-8 to TRBJ1-1, with no clear D. Looked up from germline, CDR1 is SGHTS and CDR2 is YDEGEE. V lost 2 bases and J 0 bases, leaving 17 bases between the germline ends. This CDR3 is 17 amino acids long. The CDR3 DNA reads as TGTGCCAGCAGCTTTCCGCCTATGGACCGAATGAACACTGAAGCTTTCTTT. This sequence encodes CASSFPPMDRMNTEAFF.

The V call is TRBV30, the J call TRBJ1-1; TRBD1 agrees at 7 bases. The J segment lost 0 bases and the V segment lost 4 bases, leaving 11 bases of the junction unmatched. CDR1 GTSNPN and CDR2 SVGIG come from the germline V gene (reference sequence). The CDR3 spans 16 residues. The CDR3 spells CAWMNSWGQLNTEAFF. CDR3 bases: TGTGCCTGGATGAATTCCTGGGGACAGCTGAACACTGAAGCTTTCTTT.

The chain links TRBV5-6 to TRBJ2-5, with 7 bases aligning to TRBD2. V shed 4 bases and J 1 base; nucleotides not matched to a gene: 13. Germline V gives CDR1 SGHDT, CDR2 YYEEEE. The CDR3 covers 17 residues. The CDR3 DNA reads TGTGCCAGCAGCGCGGATATGGGCGGGGGAATCCAAGAGACCCAGTACTTC. Translating gives CASSADMGGGIQETQYF. The entire variable domain, with the rest obtained from reference TRBV5-6 and TRBJ2-5, is as follows: DAGVTQSPTHLIKTRGQQVTLRCSPKSGHDTVSWYQQALGQGPQFIFQYYEEEERQRGNFPDRFSGHQFPNYSSELNVNALLLGDSALYLCASSADMGGGIQETQYFGPGTRLLVL.

In its sample, this clone was seen a few times. This rearrangement joins TRBV29-1 to TRBJ2-7, with 9 bases fitting TRBD1. CDR1 SQVTM and CDR2 ANQGSEA come from the germline V gene. The CDR3 length is 12 residues. With 6 bases clipped from V and 6 bases from J, the junction kept 6 bases outside the gene matches. The CDR3 loop is CSVNRGPLEQYF. CDR3 in DNA: TGCAGCGTAAACAGGGGGCCTCTCGAGCAGTACTTC.

The chain recombines TRBV7-2 with TRBJ2-5, with 9 nucleotides matching TRBD1. The V gene end was trimmed by 5 bases and the J gene end by 4 bases; junction bases not matched to a gene: 5. This CDR3 is built from 14 residues. Germline V gene data show CDR1 as SGHTA and CDR2 as FQGNSA. CDR3 DNA sequence: TGTGCCAGCAGCAGAAGGACAGGGGCAGAGACCCAGTACTTC. It encodes CASSRRTGAETQYF.

The chain uses TRBV11-2 and TRBJ2-4; 7 nucleotides align to TRBD1. V trimming: 5 bases; J trimming: 2 bases; junction bases outside the gene matches: 3. This CDR3 has 14 amino acids. Germline CDR1 is SGHAT and CDR2 is FQNNGV. The CDR3 is CASSRDRSKNIQYF. In DNA form, the CDR3 reads TGTGCCAGCAGCCGGGACAGATCCAAAAACATTCAGTACTTC.

The table lists this clone with a few counts. The chain recombines TRBV4-1 with TRBJ2-1, with TRBD1 as a possible D gene (6 bases). The germline V gene encodes CDR1 MGHRA and CDR2 YSYEKL. The CDR3 consists of 17 residues. V gave up 0 bases and J gave up 4 bases, with 16 bases separating them. CDR3 residues: CASSQDQGQRFYNEQFF. The CDR3 nucleotides read TGCGCCAGCAGCCAAGATCAGGGACAACGCTTTTACAATGAGCAGTTCTTC.

The rearrangement joins TRBV29-1 to TRBJ1-2, with D unresolved. This CDR3 comprises 14 residues. Trimming cost V 1 base and J 4 bases, with 13 bases left between them. Germline V lookup: CDR1 SQVTM, CDR2 ANQGSEA. The CDR3 DNA reads TGCAGCGTTGAAGCGGAAGGGAGCCCCTATGGCTACACCTTC. It translates to CSVEAEGSPYGYTF. Drawing the rest from reference TRBV29-1 and TRBJ1-2, the complete variable domain is SAVISQKPSRDICQRGTSLTIQCQVDSQVTMMFWYRQQPGQSLTLIATANQGSEATYESGFVIDKFPISRPNLTFSTLTVSNMSPEDSSIYLCSVEAEGSPYGYTFGSGTRLTVV.

The chain recombines TRBV29-1 with TRBJ1-1; 7 bases are shared with TRBD1. The V segment lost 4 bases and the J segment 2 bases; nucleotides outside the gene matches: 4. Germline V gives CDR1 SQVTM, CDR2 ANQGSEA. The CDR3 runs to 13 residues. CDR3 sequence: CSVVPGGNTEAFF. The CDR3 nucleotides read TGCAGCGTTGTCCCAGGGGGAAACACTGAAGCTTTCTTT.

The gene calls are TRBV11-3 and TRBJ2-1; a weak D match, TRBD2 (7 bases). Trimming pared 6 bases from V and 4 bases from J, leaving 19 bases between. The germline CDR1 and CDR2 sequences are SGHNT and YENEEA. The CDR3 spans 16 residues. CDR3: CASRDGGGPIYNEQFF. DNA of the CDR3: TGTGCCAGCAGGGATGGCGGGGGCCCCATTTACAATGAGCAGTTCTTC.